These 17 T cell receptor beta chains share one sample of origin, sequenced in a study of T cell repertoires in cytomegalovirus infection. TCRdb ran MiXCR on the reads and lists one entry per CDR3 protein. This table has 300,000 or so distinct CDR3 sequences, roughly 25% appearing once. Antigens of these TCRs are unknown. Sequences were derived from cultured PBMCs, sampled from culture after CMV antigen stimulation. These receptors all stem from a human donor in good health (CMV status not recorded). Some clones in this sample may be carry-over from other donors' samples.

The rearrangement joins TRBV6-1 to TRBJ2-7, with 11 positions matching TRBD1. The CDR3 contains 15 residues. Losses at the gene ends were 6 bases for V and 2 bases for J; bases not matched to a gene: 6. Per germline, CDR1 MNHNS and CDR2 SASEGT. For the CDR3, the DNA is TGTGCCAGCAGGAAACCGGGACAGGGGGCCTACGAGCAGTACTTC. Its protein is CASRKPGQGAYEQYF.

This clonotype has a count of ten or more. J is TRBJ2-7 and V is TRBV6-2 or TRBV6-3; TRBD1 matches 8 bases. The CDR3 covers 18 residues. The V gene's germline CDR1 is MNHEY and CDR2 SVGEGT. The trim removed 0 bases at V and 5 bases at J, leaving 15 bases unmatched. In DNA form, the CDR3 reads TGTGCCAGCAGTTACTCCATCGACAGGGGTCGAGGTACCAACGAGCAGTACTTC. It specifies CASSYSIDRGRGTNEQYF.

The chain links TRBV19 to TRBJ1-6; TRBD1 is a possible D gene (5 bases). V dropped 7 bases and J dropped 14 bases, with 18 bases sitting between them. The CDR3 spans 13 residues. CDR1 is LNHDA and CDR2 is SQIVND in the germline V gene (reference sequence). The CDR3 reads CASKITGTSSLHF. Written as DNA, the CDR3 is TGTGCCAGTAAGATAACAGGAACCTCTTCCCTCCACTTT.

CDR3 bases: TGTGCCAGCAGCTTAATACCTTTACTAGCGGGAAATGAGCAGTTCTTC. It codes for CASSLIPLLAGNEQFF. The chain has TRBV11-2 and TRBJ2-1; 10 bases fit TRBD2. This CDR3 is built from 16 residues. Trimming at V came to 2 bases and at J to 7 bases, leaving 8 bases not matched to a gene. Germline lookup yields CDR1 SGHAT and CDR2 FQNNGV.

The chain employs TRBV10-1 and TRBJ2-1; 10 bases line up with TRBD2. The V and J ends lost 0 bases and 8 bases, in that order; junction bases with no gene match: 4. This CDR3 has 15 amino acids. Germline V lookup: CDR1 WNHNN, CDR2 SYGVQD (reference sequence). CDR3 sequence reads: CASSESASGSYEQFF. The CDR3 DNA is TGCGCCAGCAGTGAGTCGGCTAGCGGGAGCTATGAGCAGTTCTTC.

The chain has TRBV24-1 and TRBJ2-3; perhaps TRBD1 as D (5 bases). The CDR3 length is 14 residues. CDR1 is KGHDR, CDR2 SFDVKD, per germline. The germline V and J ends were trimmed by 4 bases and 4 bases, with 11 bases remaining between them. The CDR3, as DNA: TGTGCCACCAGTGACAGGGTATCGCCAGATACGCAGTATTTT. Translated, it gives CATSDRVSPDTQYF.

This clonotype was counted ten times or more. The chain has TRBV7-8 and TRBJ2-1, with TRBD2 matching over 9 bases. The CDR3 has 15 residues. The junction had 4 bases not matched to a gene; V was cut back by 0 bases and J by 7 bases. The germline CDR1 and CDR2 sequences are SGHVS and FQNEAQ. As DNA, the CDR3 is TGTGCCAGCAGCTTAGCTAGCGGGAGTAAAAATGAGCAGTTCTTC. This gives the protein CASSLASGSKNEQFF.

Comment on this clonotype: This may arise from a read error, as a much more abundant clone is one base away. The chain employs TRBV11-3 and TRBJ2-1; D might be TRBD1 (6 bases). Germline V CDR1 and CDR2: SGHNT, YENEEA. The CDR3 is 15 residues long. The CDR3 here is CTSSLGNRVGNEQFF. CDR3 coding DNA: TGTACCAGCAGCTTAGGCAACAGGGTGGGGAATGAGCAGTTCTTC.

The J gene is TRBJ1-4, the V gene TRBV7-9; possible D gene TRBD1, 5 bases. Trimming cost V 5 bases and J 0 bases, with 13 bases left between them. The germline CDR1 and CDR2 sequences are SEHNR and FQNEAQ (reference sequence). The CDR3 runs to 16 residues. In nucleotides, the CDR3 is TGTGCCAGCAGCCGTGGTAGGGGTACAACTAATGAAAAACTGTTTTTT. Translation gives CASSRGRGTTNEKLFF.

The chain is built from TRBV7-2 and TRBJ2-1, with a weak D call TRBD2 (7 bases). The CDR3 spans 14 residues. V shed 7 bases and J shed 8 bases, with 18 bases lying between them. The germline CDR1 and CDR2 sequences are SGHTA and FQGNSA. The CDR3 loop is CASNEGGRDYEQFF. The CDR3 DNA follows: TGTGCCAGCAACGAGGGGGGGCGGGATTATGAGCAGTTCTTC.

The chain has TRBV5-6 and TRBJ2-3; D perhaps matches TRBD2 (6 bases). Germline CDR1 SGHDT, CDR2 YYEEEE. CDR3 size: 15 residues. V was cut by 0 bases and J by 7 bases, with 15 bases left in between. The CDR3 reads CASSLERSRGNTQYF. In DNA form, the CDR3 reads TGTGCCAGCAGCTTGGAGAGGAGTCGGGGGAATACGCAGTATTTT. The entire variable domain, with the rest obtained from reference TRBV5-6 and TRBJ2-3, is as follows: DAGVTQSPTHLIKTRGQQVTLRCSPKSGHDTVSWYQQALGQGPQFIFQYYEEEERQRGNFPDRFSGHQFPNYSSELNVNALLLGDSALYLCASSLERSRGNTQYFGPGTRLTVL.

This clonotype turned up a few times. One end of the junction is discordant with germline, which a read error may explain. The chain carries TRBV10-3 and TRBJ2-1; a weak D match, TRBD2 (6 bases). This CDR3 has 15 amino acids. Germline CDR1 and CDR2: ENHRY and SYGVKD. CDR3 in amino acids: CAISPRENSHNEQFF. The CDR3 DNA is TGTGCCATCAGTCCTCGGGAGAACTCCCACAATGAGCAGTTCTTC.

The chain recombines TRBV25-1 with TRBJ2-1, with D perhaps TRBD2 (5 bases). V was cut by 3 bases and J by 4 bases, with 16 bases left in between. Germline V gene lookup returns CDR1 MGHDK and CDR2 SYGVNS. This CDR3 spans 16 amino acids. This CDR3 is CASSDPGRGRYNEQFF. The CDR3 DNA reads TGTGCCAGCAGTGATCCTGGCCGCGGGCGATACAATGAGCAGTTCTTC.

This clonotype has more than one count but fewer than ten. This chain joins TRBV20-1 and TRBJ2-5, with D unclear. CDR1 and CDR2 (germline): DFQATT, SNEGSKA (reference sequence). Trimming removed 3 bases at V and 0 bases at J, with 5 bases between. The CDR3 is 12 residues long. As DNA, the CDR3 is TGCAGTGCTAGGGGGAACCAAGAGACCCAGTACTTC. Protein sequence: CSARGNQETQYF.

There are a few counts of this clonotype. The rearrangement links TRBV4-3 to TRBJ2-1; D ambiguous. Trimming stripped 4 bases from V and 9 bases from J, with 10 bases between. The CDR3 is 12 amino acids. CDR1 LGHNA and CDR2 YSLEER come from the germline V gene. The CDR3 loop is CASSRTDGEQFF. The CDR3 bases are TGCGCCAGCAGCCGGACCGACGGTGAGCAGTTCTTC.

This clonotype was observed many times. The chain recombines TRBV7-2 with TRBJ1-1; perhaps TRBD1 as D (5 bases). From germline, CDR1 is SGHTA and CDR2 FQGNSA. Trimming left V 3 bases short and J 0 bases short, with 8 bases between. This CDR3 has 14 amino acids. The CDR3 coding sequence is TGTGCCAGCAGCTTGGGACGGATGAACACTGAAGCTTTCTTT. It translates to CASSLGRMNTEAFF.

The chain links TRBV5-1 to TRBJ2-1; no reliable D call. This CDR3 has 15 residues. Trimming removed 1 base at V and 5 bases at J, with 13 bases between. Germline loops: CDR1 SGHRS, CDR2 YFSETQ. The CDR3 protein is CASSLTGKTNNEQFF. The CDR3 bases are TGCGCCAGCAGCTTGACGGGCAAGACCAACAATGAGCAGTTCTTC.